A single sample gave rise to the 15 T cell receptor beta chains below, sequenced in a study of blood T cell repertoires in COVID-19. Only in-frame clones appear in the TCRdb table, and some are missing; sequencing was by immunoSEQ multiplex PCR. The profile shows 72,000 or so clones, about 85% of them singletons. Sequencing was done on a sample of peripheral blood. These receptors came from a woman aged 80 or over with active or convalescent COVID-19.

A single count supports this clone. The chain employs TRBV30 and TRBJ1-1, with a tentative D call TRBD1 (5 bases). Trimming took off 2 bases at V and 1 base at J, with 14 bases between the two ends. CDR1 is GTSNPN and CDR2 is SVGIG in the germline V gene (reference sequence). This CDR3 region has 15 residues. The CDR3 coding sequence is TGTGCCTGGAGTCGCTCCAGGGAAGGGAACACTGAAGCTTTCTTT. It yields the protein CAWSRSREGNTEAFF.

As DNA, the CDR3 is TGTGCCAGCAGCTACAGGTTTACCTACGAGCAGTACTTC. Protein: CASSYRFTYEQYF. This rearrangement joins TRBV14 to TRBJ2-7, with a tentative D call TRBD1 (5 bases). Germline CDR1 SGHDN, CDR2 FVKESK. With 5 bases removed from V and 2 bases from J, the gap between germline ends came to 10 bases. The length of the CDR3 is 13 residues.

The gene calls are TRBV28 and TRBJ1-5; 7 positions match TRBD1. The V gene's germline CDR1 is MDHEN and CDR2 SYDVKM. The CDR3 totals 15 residues. The V and J ends lost 6 bases and 4 bases, in that order; junction bases with no gene match: 9. CDR3 protein: CASRPERGRNQPQHF. The DNA for the CDR3 is TGTGCCAGCAGACCCGAGAGGGGGCGGAATCAGCCCCAGCATTTT. Together with reference TRBV28 and TRBJ1-5, the CDR3 gives the full variable domain: DVKVTQSSRYLVKRTGEKVFLECVQDMDHENMFWYRQDPGLGLRLIYFSYDVKMKEKGDIPEGYSVSREKKERFSLILESASTNQTSMYLCASRPERGRNQPQHFGDGTRLSIL.

The chain links TRBV28 to TRBJ2-7, with D uncertain. V was pared by 6 bases and J by 0 bases, with 3 bases between. Germline CDR1 reads MDHEN; CDR2 reads SYDVKM. The CDR3 totals 11 residues. CDR3 residues: CASSISYEQYF. CDR3 coding DNA: TGTGCCAGCAGCATCTCCTACGAGCAGTACTTC.

V gene TRBV5-1 combines with J gene TRBJ2-6; 10 positions match TRBD1. Germline CDR1 and CDR2: SGHRS and YFSETQ. Germline trimming cut 5 bases from V and 2 bases from J; bases unmatched to any gene: 7. This CDR3 is 17 amino acids long. In nucleotides, the CDR3 is TGCGCCAGCAGTCGGGACAGGGGACCCACTGGGGCCAACGTCCTGACTTTC. This encodes CASSRDRGPTGANVLTF.

The chain combines TRBV30 with TRBJ2-5; D uncertain. The CDR3 sequence is 15 residues long. V dropped 0 bases and J dropped 0 bases, with 11 bases sitting between them. Germline V gene lookup returns CDR1 GTSNPN and CDR2 SVGIG (reference sequence). DNA of the CDR3: TGTGCCTGGAGTGTTGGGCACCAGTACCAAGAGACCCAGTACTTC. Translated, it gives CAWSVGHQYQETQYF.

The chain employs TRBV7-2 and TRBJ2-3, with TRBD1 identical over 7 bases. This CDR3 comprises 15 residues. Trimming took 5 bases from V and 8 from J; bases not matched to a gene: 13. The germline V gene has CDR1 SGHTA and CDR2 FQGNSA. Here the CDR3 reads CASSLMPGTESTQYF. The CDR3, as DNA: TGTGCCAGCAGCCTCATGCCAGGGACAGAAAGTACGCAGTATTTT.

This chain joins TRBV4-1 and TRBJ1-4, with D possibly matching TRBD1 (5 bases). CDR3 length: 15 amino acids. Trimming left V 0 bases short and J 7 bases short, with 12 bases between. CDR1 is MGHRA and CDR2 is YSYEKL in the germline V gene. Here the CDR3 reads CASSQDSGGGEKLFF. The DNA of the CDR3 is TGCGCCAGCAGCCAAGATTCGGGGGGTGGTGAAAAACTGTTTTTT.

The V gene is TRBV7-2, the J gene TRBJ1-1; TRBD1 agrees at 9 bases. Germline CDR1 reads SGHTA; CDR2 reads FQGNSA. CDR3 length equals 14 residues. V gave up 1 base and J gave up 11 bases; unmatched junction bases: 8. CDR3: CASSLDPGQGSAFF. The CDR3 DNA follows: TGTGCCAGCAGCTTAGACCCCGGACAGGGGTCGGCTTTCTTT.

This clone was detected only once. DNA for the CDR3: TGTGCCAGCAGCGTAGCCGACGGGACAGGGCGGGACACTGAAGCTTTCTTT. Protein sequence: CASSVADGTGRDTEAFF. V gene TRBV9 combines with J gene TRBJ1-1; 9 nucleotides match TRBD1. Trimming cost V 0 bases and J 3 bases; bases outside gene matches: 9. The CDR3 covers 17 residues. Germline V gene data show CDR1 as SGDLS and CDR2 as YYNGEE.

The chain couples TRBV3-1 (or the pseudogene TRBV3-2) to TRBJ1-6; D remains unclear. The V gene's germline CDR1 is LGHDT and CDR2 YNNKEL (reference sequence). This CDR3 contains 15 residues. V was clipped by 3 bases and J by 8 bases, with 14 bases between them. In DNA, the CDR3 is TGTGCCAGCAGCCAGCGGCTGGTCGGGGATTCACCCCTCCACTTT. This encodes CASSQRLVGDSPLHF.

V and J are TRBV19 and TRBJ1-6; D remains ambiguous. V lost 3 bases to trimming and J lost 9 bases, with 15 bases between them. Looked up from germline, CDR1 is LNHDA and CDR2 is SQIVND (reference sequence). This CDR3 region has 15 residues. The CDR3 nucleotides are TGTGCCAGTAGTATCGGGGTGGGCGGTGCTTCACCCCTCCACTTT. It yields the protein CASSIGVGGASPLHF.

V gene TRBV5-1 combines with J gene TRBJ2-3, with TRBD2 identical over 10 bases. Losses at the gene ends were 7 bases for V and 4 bases for J; bases not matched to a gene: 9. The CDR3 consists of 15 residues. CDR1 and CDR2 (germline): SGHRS, YFSETQ. In DNA, the CDR3 is TGCGCCAGCGTACCTAGCGGGGGATCGGCAGATACGCAGTATTTT. Protein: CASVPSGGSADTQYF. Full variable domain (missing parts from reference TRBV5-1 and TRBJ2-3): KAGVTQTPRYLIKTRGQQVTLSCSPISGHRSVSWYQQTPGQGLQFLFEYFSETQRNKGNFPGRFSGRQFSNSRSEMNVSTLELGDSALYLCASVPSGGSADTQYFGPGTRLTVL.

V is TRBV9 and J is TRBJ2-1; D might be TRBD1 (6 bases). The CDR3 length is 14 residues. V was trimmed by 4 bases and J by 5 bases, leaving 13 bases between them. The V gene's germline CDR1 is SGDLS and CDR2 YYNGEE. CDR3 amino acids: CASSSRDIHNEQFF. The CDR3 nucleotides are TGTGCCAGCAGCTCCCGGGACATCCACAATGAGCAGTTCTTC.

The chain uses TRBV27 and TRBJ2-7; TRBD2 might be the D (5 bases). The germline V gene encodes CDR1 MNHEY and CDR2 SMNVEV (reference sequence). The CDR3 consists of 12 residues. Trimming took 9 bases from V and 2 from J, leaving 11 bases between them. Here the CDR3 reads CASSAGPYEQYF. The CDR3 coding sequence is TGTGCCAGTTCGGCGGGCCCCTACGAGCAGTACTTC.